This note documents a single T cell receptor beta chain sequence. This entry comes from a study of shared clonotypes between healthy human individuals. Deep-level running was used for the assay. The protocol was immunoSEQ multiplex PCR, while the TCRdb copy is restricted to in-frame clones and leaves out a portion. The top ten hold approximately 1.2% of the sample, which has millions of clones, about 95% seen once. Naive CD8 cells comprised CD45RO-negative, CCR7-positively selected cells, excluding terminally differentiated effector memory CD45RA+ cells. The sequenced material came from naive CD8+ T cells sorted from blood. The TCR comes from a man aged 18 to 29 in good health.

The CDR3 reads CASSDSVKEQFF. In DNA form, the CDR3 reads TGTGCCAGCAGTGATTCGGTTAAAGAGCAGTTCTTC. The chain uses TRBV6-6 and TRBJ2-1; D not certain. Per germline, CDR1 MNHNY and CDR2 SVGAGI (reference sequence). Trimming stripped 5 bases from V and 10 bases from J, with 12 bases between. The length of the CDR3 is 12 residues.